The TCR beta chain under discussion was sequenced for a study of cytomegalovirus exposure and HLA in healthy donors (dated by TCRdb to between 2016 and 2019). Study-level background: According to a later analysis, one platform produced both the 100 to 150 validation repertoires and the 700 or so repertoires of the first cohort. The study was designed to test whether signatures of past pathogen exposure could be identified by cataloging public T cell receptors. A separate validation cohort of 100 to 150 different subjects was used in addition to the roughly 620-subject first cohort. To predict cytomegalovirus infection status, the study brought together high-throughput TCR immunosequencing, statistical association of individual TCRs with disease status, and machine learning. What the research found in general, with its limitations: Of the cluster scores, 94% were above 0 in a later analysis, which found that TCRs clustered in the first cohort also tended to co-occur in the 120 or so validation repertoires. The authors suggested that the approach could potentially be extended to other disease states and immunological phenotypes. A total of about 180 TCR beta chains were listed by the study as associated with cytomegalovirus. All 120 or so repertoires were used to score co-occurrence in the validation cohort in a later analysis, because that analysis had no HLA typing for the cohort. Most TCR sequences were seen in very few donors, while some public TCRs were found in many individuals. In vitro tests confirmed that a few of the cytomegalovirus-associated TCR beta chains recognize cytomegalovirus antigens. Cytomegalovirus status was reported to be diagnosed by the classifier with high specificity and sensitivity in both the original and validation cohorts.

With respect to this clone: The clone's antigen remains unknown. No base quality values were provided; no much bigger clone lies one nucleotide off.

Libraries were built with the immunoSEQ multiplex PCR assay. Per the source publication's procedure: A statistical classification framework was developed to diagnose cytomegalovirus status using the catalog of TCR beta chain sequences. Entries here come from immuneACCESS through TCRdb and include only in-frame sequences with V and J called. Some clones fail to appear in such tables; in the studies checked, an unresolved V gene covers under half of the shortfall, and the cause of the remainder is unknown. Clone size and the V and J calls come from that table; the DNA yielded D and trimming. In all, the sample holds about 200,000 clones, and 75% to 90% of those were seen once. Around 5.5% of the sample rests with the top ten. V drops 4 bases and J drops 4 bases, leaving 14 bases in between. The CDR1 and CDR2 encoded by the germline V gene (reference sequence) are MNHEY and SMNVEV. From its cysteine to its phenylalanine, the CDR3 spans 15 amino acids. The sequence is cut down to CDR3 DNA, 45 bases in frame from base 1.

Separate from the approximately 690-subject first cohort, the validation cohort of 95 to 150 subjects was the group to which the donors belonged. The TCR sequence derives from a young woman in good health and CMV-seronegative. Sequenced sample: PBMCs. The chain is encoded by TRBV27 joined to TRBJ2-1, with the D gene tentatively TRBD1 or TRBD2, based on 5 matching bases in each. The DNA sequence is TGTGCCAGCAGTTCCCCCGGGACGGGATACAATGAGCAGTTCTTC. Translated, it gives CASSSPGTGYNEQFF.